The clone carrying this T cell receptor (beta chain) was observed a single time. Original handling: Reference gene primer amplification gave estimated nucleated cell counts. Assay used: immunoSEQ multiplex PCR; TCRdb lists only in-frame clones, some missing. That table is the source of V, J and clone size, and D and trimming were worked out from the DNA. Altogether hundreds of thousands of clones are present, 70% to 90% being singletons, with the ten largest covering around 1.3%. This sample is drawn from a study of blood T cell repertoires in COVID-19. Study context: Italy, Spain and the United States were the sources of the convalescent and acute COVID-19 samples. PBMCs, B-cell-depleted T cells, or T cells provided the cDNA or gDNA that made up the material.

The CDR3 spans 15 residues. Per germline, CDR1 GTSNPN and CDR2 SVGIG (reference sequence). V gave up 5 bases and J gave up 6 bases, with 20 bases separating them. The sample was peripheral blood. This TCR was recovered from a man aged 35 to 55 with acute or convalescent COVID-19. V and J are TRBV30 and TRBJ1-5; tentatively, D is TRBD1 (6 bases). DNA of the CDR3: TGTGCCTGGCATAGACCAGGGGCGGCGGGTCAGCCCCAGCATTTT. It yields the protein CAWHRPGAAGQPQHF.